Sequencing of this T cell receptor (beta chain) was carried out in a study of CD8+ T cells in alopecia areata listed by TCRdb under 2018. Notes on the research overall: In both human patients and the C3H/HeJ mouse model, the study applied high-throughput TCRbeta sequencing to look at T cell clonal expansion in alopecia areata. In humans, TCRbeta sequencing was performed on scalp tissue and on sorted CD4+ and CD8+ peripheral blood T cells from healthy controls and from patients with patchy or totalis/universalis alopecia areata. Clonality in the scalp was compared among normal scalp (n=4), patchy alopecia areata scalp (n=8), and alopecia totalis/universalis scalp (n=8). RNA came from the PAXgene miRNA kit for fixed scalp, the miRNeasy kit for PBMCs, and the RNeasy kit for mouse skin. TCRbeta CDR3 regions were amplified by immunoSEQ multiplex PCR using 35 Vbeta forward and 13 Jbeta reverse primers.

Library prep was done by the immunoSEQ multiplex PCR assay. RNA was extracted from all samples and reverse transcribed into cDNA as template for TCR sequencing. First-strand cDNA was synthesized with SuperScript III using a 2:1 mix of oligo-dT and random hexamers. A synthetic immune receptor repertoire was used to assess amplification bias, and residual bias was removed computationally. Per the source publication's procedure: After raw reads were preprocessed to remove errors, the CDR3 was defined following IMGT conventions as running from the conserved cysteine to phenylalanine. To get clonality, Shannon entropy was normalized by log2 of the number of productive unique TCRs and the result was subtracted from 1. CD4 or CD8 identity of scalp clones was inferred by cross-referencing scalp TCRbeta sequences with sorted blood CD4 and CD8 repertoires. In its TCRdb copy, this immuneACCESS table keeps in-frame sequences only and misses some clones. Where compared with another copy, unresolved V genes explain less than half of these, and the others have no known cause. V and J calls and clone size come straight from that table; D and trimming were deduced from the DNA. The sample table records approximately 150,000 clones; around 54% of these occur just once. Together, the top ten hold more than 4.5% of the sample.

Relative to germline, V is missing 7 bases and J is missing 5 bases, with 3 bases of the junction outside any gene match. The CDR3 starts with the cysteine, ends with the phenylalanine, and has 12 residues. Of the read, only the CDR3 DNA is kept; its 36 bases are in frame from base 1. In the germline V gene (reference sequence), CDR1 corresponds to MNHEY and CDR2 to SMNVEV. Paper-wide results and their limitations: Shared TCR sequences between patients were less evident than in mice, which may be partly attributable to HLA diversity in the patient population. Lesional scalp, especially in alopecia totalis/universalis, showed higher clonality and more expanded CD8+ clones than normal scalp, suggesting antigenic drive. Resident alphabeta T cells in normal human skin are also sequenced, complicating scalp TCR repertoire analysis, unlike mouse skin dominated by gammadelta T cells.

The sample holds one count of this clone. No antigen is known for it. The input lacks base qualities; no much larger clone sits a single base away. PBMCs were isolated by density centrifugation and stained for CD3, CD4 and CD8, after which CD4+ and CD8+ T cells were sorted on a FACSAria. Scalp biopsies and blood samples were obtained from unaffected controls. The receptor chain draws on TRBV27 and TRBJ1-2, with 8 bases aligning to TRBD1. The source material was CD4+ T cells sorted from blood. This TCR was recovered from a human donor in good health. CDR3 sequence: CASTTGGYGYTF. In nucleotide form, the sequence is TGTGCCAGCACAACAGGGGGATATGGCTACACCTTC.